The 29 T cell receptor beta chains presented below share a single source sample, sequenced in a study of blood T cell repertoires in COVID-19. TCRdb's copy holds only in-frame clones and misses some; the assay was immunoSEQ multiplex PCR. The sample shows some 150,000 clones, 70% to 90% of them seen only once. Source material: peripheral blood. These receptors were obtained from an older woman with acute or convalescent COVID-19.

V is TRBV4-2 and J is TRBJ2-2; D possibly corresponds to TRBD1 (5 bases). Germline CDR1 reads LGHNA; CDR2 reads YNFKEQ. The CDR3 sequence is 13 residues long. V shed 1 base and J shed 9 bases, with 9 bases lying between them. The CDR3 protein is CASSQGGVRELFF. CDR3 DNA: TGTGCCAGCAGCCAAGGGGGCGTGAGGGAGCTGTTTTTT.

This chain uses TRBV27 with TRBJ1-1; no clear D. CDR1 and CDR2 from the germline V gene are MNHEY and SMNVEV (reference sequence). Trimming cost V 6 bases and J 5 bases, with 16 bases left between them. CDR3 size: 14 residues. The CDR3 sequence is CASRLRDAGTEAFF. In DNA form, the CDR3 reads TGTGCCAGCAGGTTAAGGGATGCGGGAACTGAAGCTTTCTTT.

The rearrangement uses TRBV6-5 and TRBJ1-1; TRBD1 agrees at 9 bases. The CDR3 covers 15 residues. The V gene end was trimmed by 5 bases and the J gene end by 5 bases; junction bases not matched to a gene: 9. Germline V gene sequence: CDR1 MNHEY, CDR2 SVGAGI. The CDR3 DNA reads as TGTGCCAGCAGTCTTCGACAGGGGGGGAATACTGAAGCTTTCTTT. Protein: CASSLRQGGNTEAFF.

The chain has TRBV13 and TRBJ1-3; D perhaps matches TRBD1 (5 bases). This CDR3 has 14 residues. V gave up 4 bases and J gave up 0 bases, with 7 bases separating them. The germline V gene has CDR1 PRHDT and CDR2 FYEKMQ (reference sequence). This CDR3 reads CASSSDSSGNTIYF. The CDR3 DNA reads TGTGCCAGCAGCTCCGACAGCTCTGGAAACACCATATATTTT.

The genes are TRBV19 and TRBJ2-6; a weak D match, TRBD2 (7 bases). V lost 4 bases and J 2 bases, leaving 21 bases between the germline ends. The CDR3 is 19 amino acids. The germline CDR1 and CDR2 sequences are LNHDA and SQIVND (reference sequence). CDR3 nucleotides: TGTGCCAGTAGTAAATCGGGCGGCGGGGGCAAGACTGGGGCCAACGTCCTGACTTTC. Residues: CASSKSGGGGKTGANVLTF.

The CDR3 sequence is CASSYTPGGAQGTQYF. CDR3 bases: TGTGCCAGCAGTTACACTCCCGGGGGGGCCCAGGGTACGCAGTATTTT. V usage is TRBV6-5 and J usage is TRBJ2-3; 8 positions agree with TRBD2. The CDR3 runs 16 residues. V was pared by 2 bases and J by 8 bases, with 12 bases of the junction left unmatched. Germline V gene sequence: CDR1 MNHEY, CDR2 SVGAGI.

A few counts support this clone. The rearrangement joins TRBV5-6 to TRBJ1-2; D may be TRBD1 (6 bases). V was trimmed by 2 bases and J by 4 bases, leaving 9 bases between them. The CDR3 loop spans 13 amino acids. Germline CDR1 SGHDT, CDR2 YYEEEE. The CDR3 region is CASSFGDIYGYTF. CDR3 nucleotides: TGTGCCAGCAGCTTTGGGGACATCTATGGCTACACCTTC. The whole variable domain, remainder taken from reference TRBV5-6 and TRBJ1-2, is DAGVTQSPTHLIKTRGQQVTLRCSPKSGHDTVSWYQQALGQGPQFIFQYYEEEERQRGNFPDRFSGHQFPNYSSELNVNALLLGDSALYLCASSFGDIYGYTFGSGTRLTVV.

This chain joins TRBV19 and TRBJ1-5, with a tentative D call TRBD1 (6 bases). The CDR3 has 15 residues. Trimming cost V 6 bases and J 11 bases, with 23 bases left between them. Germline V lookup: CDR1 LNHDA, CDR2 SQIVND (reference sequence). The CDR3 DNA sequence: TGTGCCAGTAGAGTAAAGGATACAGGGTATCATGCCCAGCATTTT. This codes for CASRVKDTGYHAQHF.

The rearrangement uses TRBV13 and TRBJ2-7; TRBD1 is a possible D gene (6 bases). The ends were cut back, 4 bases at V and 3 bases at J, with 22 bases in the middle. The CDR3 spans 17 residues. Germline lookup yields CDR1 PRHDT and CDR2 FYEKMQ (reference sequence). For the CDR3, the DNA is TGTGCCAGCAGCTCCGCTTTTGGACAGTTGGCCCTCTACGAGCAGTACTTC. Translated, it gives CASSSAFGQLALYEQYF.

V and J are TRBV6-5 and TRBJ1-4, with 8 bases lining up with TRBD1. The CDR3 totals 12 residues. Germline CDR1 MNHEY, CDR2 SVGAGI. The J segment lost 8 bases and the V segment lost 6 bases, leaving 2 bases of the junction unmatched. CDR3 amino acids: CASSGDREKLFF. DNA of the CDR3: TGTGCCAGCAGCGGGGACAGGGAAAAACTGTTTTTT.

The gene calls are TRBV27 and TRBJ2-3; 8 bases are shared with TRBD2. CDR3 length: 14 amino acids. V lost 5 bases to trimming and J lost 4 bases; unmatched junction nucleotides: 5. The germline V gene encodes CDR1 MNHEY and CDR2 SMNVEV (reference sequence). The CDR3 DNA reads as TGTGCCAGCAGTGGGAGACTAGCGTCAGATACGCAGTATTTT. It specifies CASSGRLASDTQYF.

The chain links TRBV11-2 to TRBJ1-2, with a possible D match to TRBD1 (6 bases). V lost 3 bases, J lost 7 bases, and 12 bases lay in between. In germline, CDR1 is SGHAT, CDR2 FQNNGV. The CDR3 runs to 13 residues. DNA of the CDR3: TGTGCCAGCAGCTTGGAACAGGGATTTGGCTACACCTTC. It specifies CASSLEQGFGYTF. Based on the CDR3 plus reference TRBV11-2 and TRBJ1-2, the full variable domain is EAGVAQSPRYKIIEKRQSVAFWCNPISGHATLYWYQQILGQGPKLLIQFQNNGVVDDSQLPKDRFSAERLKGVDSTLKIQPAKLEDSAVYLCASSLEQGFGYTFGSGTRLTVV.

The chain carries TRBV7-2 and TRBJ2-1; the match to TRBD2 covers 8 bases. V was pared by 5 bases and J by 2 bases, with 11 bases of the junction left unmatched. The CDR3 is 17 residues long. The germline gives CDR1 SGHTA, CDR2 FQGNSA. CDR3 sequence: CASSLTVGLVTYNEQFF. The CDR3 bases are TGTGCCAGCAGCCTAACGGTGGGACTAGTCACCTACAATGAGCAGTTCTTC.

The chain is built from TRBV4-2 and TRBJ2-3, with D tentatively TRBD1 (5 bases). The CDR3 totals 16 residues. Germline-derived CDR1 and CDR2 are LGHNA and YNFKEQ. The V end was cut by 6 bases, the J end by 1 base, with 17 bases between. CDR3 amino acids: CASSFTGSSGTDTQYF. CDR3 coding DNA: TGTGCCAGCAGTTTCACAGGTTCCTCTGGCACAGATACGCAGTATTTT.

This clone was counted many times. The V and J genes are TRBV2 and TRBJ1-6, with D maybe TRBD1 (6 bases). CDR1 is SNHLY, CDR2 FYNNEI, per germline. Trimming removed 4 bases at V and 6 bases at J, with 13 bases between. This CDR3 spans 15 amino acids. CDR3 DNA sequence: TGTGCCAGCAGTGGTTCAGGGACATCTAATTCACCCCTCCACTTT. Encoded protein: CASSGSGTSNSPLHF.

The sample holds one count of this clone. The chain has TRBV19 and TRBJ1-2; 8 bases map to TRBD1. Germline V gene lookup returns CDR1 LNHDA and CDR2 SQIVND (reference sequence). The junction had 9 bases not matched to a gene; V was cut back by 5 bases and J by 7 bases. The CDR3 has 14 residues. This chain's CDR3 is CASSSRDRPFGYTF. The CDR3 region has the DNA TGTGCCAGTAGTTCTAGGGACAGGCCCTTTGGCTACACCTTC.

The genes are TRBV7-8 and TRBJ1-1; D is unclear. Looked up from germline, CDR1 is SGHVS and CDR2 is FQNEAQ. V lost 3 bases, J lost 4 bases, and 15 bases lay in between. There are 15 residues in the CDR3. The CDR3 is CASSFLLGVGTEAFF. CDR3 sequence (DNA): TGTGCCAGCAGCTTCCTCCTCGGGGTGGGCACTGAAGCTTTCTTT.

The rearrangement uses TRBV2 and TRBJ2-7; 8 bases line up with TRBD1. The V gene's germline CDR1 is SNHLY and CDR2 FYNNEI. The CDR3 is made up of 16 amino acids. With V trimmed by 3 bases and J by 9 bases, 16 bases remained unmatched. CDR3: CASSDWRGQGQNAQYF. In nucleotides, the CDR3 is TGTGCCAGCAGTGATTGGAGAGGACAGGGTCAAAATGCGCAGTACTTC.

The CDR3 loop reads CASSLAGQISTDTQYF. The CDR3 bases are TGTGCCAGCAGCTTAGCAGGACAGATAAGCACAGATACGCAGTATTTT. This chain links TRBV7-2 with TRBJ2-3; perhaps TRBD1 as D (6 bases). Germline lookup yields CDR1 SGHTA and CDR2 FQGNSA. Trimming left V 0 bases short and J 0 bases short, with 10 bases between. The CDR3 extends over 16 amino acids.

In DNA form, the CDR3 reads TGTGCCAGTAGTAGCGGCCACAGGGGATCGGCCTACGAGCAGTACTTC. Protein: CASSSGHRGSAYEQYF. The chain links TRBV19 to TRBJ2-7; 7 nucleotides agree with TRBD1. CDR1 is LNHDA, CDR2 SQIVND, per germline (reference sequence). The length of the CDR3 is 16 residues. The V gene end was trimmed by 4 bases and the J gene end by 2 bases; junction bases not matched to a gene: 11.

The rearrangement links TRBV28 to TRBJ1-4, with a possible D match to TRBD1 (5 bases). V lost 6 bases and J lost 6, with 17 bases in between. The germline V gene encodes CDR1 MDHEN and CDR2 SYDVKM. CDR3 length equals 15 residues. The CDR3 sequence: CASRGGDRVYEKLFF. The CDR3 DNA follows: TGTGCCAGCAGGGGGGGAGACAGAGTATATGAAAAACTGTTTTTT.

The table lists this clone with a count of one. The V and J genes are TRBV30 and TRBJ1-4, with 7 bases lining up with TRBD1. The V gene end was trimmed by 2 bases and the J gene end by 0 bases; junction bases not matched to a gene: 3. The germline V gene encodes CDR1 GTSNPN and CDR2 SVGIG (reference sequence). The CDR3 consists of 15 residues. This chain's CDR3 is CAWSRTGATNEKLFF. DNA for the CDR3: TGTGCCTGGAGTCGGACAGGAGCAACTAATGAAAAACTGTTTTTT.

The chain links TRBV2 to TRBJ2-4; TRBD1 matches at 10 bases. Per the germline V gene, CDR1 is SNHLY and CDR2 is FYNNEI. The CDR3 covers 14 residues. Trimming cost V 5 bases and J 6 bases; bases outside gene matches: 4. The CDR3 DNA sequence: TGTGCCAGCAGTAGACAGGGGGCAAGAAACATTCAGTACTTC. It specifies CASSRQGARNIQYF.

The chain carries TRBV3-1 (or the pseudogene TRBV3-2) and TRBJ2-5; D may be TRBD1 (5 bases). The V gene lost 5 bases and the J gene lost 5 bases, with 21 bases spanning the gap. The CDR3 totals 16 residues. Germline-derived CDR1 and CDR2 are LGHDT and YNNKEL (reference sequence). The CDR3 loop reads CASSSTGNRLLETQYF. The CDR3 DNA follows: TGTGCCAGCAGCTCAACCGGAAACAGGCTTCTGGAGACCCAGTACTTC.

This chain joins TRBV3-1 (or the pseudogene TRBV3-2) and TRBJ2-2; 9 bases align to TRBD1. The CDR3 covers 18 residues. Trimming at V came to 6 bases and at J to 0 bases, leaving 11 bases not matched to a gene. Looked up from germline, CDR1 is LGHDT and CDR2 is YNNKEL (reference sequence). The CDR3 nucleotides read TGTGCCAGCAGACGGACCGGGACAGGGCTCCCGAACACCGGGGAGCTGTTTTTT. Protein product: CASRRTGTGLPNTGELFF.

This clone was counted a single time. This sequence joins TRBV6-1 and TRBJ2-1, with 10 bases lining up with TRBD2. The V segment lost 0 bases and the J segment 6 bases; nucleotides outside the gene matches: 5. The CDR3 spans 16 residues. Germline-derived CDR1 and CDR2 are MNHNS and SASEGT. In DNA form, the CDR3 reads TGTGCCAGCAGTGAAGCCAGCGGGGGGGCCGGCAATGAGCAGTTCTTC. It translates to CASSEASGGAGNEQFF.

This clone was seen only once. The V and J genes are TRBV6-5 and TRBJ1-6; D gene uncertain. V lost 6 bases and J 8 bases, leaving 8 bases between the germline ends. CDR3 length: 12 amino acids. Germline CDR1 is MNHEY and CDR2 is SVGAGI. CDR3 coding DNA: TGTGCCAGCAGGGGCAGTCATTCACCCCTCCACTTT. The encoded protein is CASRGSHSPLHF.

CDR3 nucleotides: TGTGCCAGCAGTTTACCGGTCACGGGGAACACCGGGGAGCTGTTTTTT. Amino acid sequence: CASSLPVTGNTGELFF. The chain uses TRBV6-6 and TRBJ2-2; D is unresolved. CDR3 size: 16 residues. The germline V gene has CDR1 MNHNY and CDR2 SVGAGI (reference sequence). V gave up 4 bases and J gave up 1 base, with 13 bases separating them.

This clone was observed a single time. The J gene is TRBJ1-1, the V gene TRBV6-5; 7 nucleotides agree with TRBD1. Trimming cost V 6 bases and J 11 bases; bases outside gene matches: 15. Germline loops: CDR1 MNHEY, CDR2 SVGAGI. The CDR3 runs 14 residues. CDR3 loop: CASSLDRDPRDAFF. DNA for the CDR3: TGTGCCAGCAGCCTAGACAGGGACCCTCGGGATGCTTTCTTT.